The clone carrying this T cell receptor beta chain was recorded a few times. Its antigen is not identified. The data were obtained in a study of cytomegalovirus exposure and HLA in healthy donors. Study-level information: The early release's HLA-typed donors yielded about 85 million unique TCRs.

Both 60 Vbeta primers and 13 Jbeta primers went into the PCR. TCRdb's copy holds only in-frame clones and misses some; the assay was immunoSEQ multiplex PCR. The table includes 130,000 or so clones, about 77% detected once. General study results and limits: In a later analysis, the majority of CMV-associated beta chains seemingly showed HLA restriction. Presence/absence analyses assumed roughly uniform sequencing depth across donors, which may not hold.

What was sequenced was PBMCs. The TCR comes from a woman aged 40 to 50 in good health and CMV-seronegative.

As DNA, the CDR3 is TGTGCCAGTAGTGCACGGGAGACCCAGTACTTC. Its protein is CASSARETQYF. The chain carries TRBV19 and TRBJ2-5; D is ambiguous. Germline V CDR1 and CDR2: LNHDA, SQIVND (reference sequence). Trimming took 5 bases from V and 5 from J, leaving 6 bases between them. The CDR3 runs to 11 residues.